The 31 T cell receptor beta chains presented below share a single source sample, sequenced in a study of cytomegalovirus exposure and HLA in healthy donors. Amplification used 60 Vbeta primers and 13 Jbeta primers. Repertoires were generated with immunoSEQ multiplex PCR, while TCRdb's copy carries only in-frame clones and drops some. This table holds 150,000 to 200,000 clones, about 82% found once. Input material: PBMCs. The receptors originated from a woman aged 45 to 65 in good health and CMV-seronegative.

J is TRBJ1-2 and V is TRBV9, with 9 bases that match TRBD1. The length of the CDR3 is 15 residues. Germline CDR1 reads SGDLS; CDR2 reads YYNGEE. The V segment lost 4 bases and the J segment 4 bases; nucleotides outside the gene matches: 8. Here the CDR3 DNA reads TGTGCCAGCAGCCCGACGGGACAGGGTAGCTATGGCTACACCTTC. This encodes CASSPTGQGSYGYTF.

The sample holds one count of this clone. The V gene is TRBV19, the J gene TRBJ1-1; 7 bases are shared with TRBD1. There are 15 residues in the CDR3. CDR1 and CDR2 from the germline V gene are LNHDA and SQIVND (reference sequence). Trimming at V came to 6 bases and at J to 2 bases, leaving 9 bases not matched to a gene. The DNA of the CDR3 is TGTGCCAGTAGCCCTTGGGACAGTACAAACACTGAAGCTTTCTTT. Encoded protein: CASSPWDSTNTEAFF.

V usage is TRBV4-1 and J usage is TRBJ2-1; weak D call: TRBD1 (5 bases). The germline V and J ends were trimmed by 1 base and 4 bases, with 14 bases remaining between them. CDR3 length: 16 amino acids. The germline V gene has CDR1 MGHRA and CDR2 YSYEKL. Here the CDR3 DNA reads TGCGCCAGCAGCCAAGGTGCCGCGAACAGGTACAATGAGCAGTTCTTC. Translating it yields CASSQGAANRYNEQFF.

The chain uses TRBV6-5 and TRBJ2-2; maybe TRBD2 (5 bases). There are 16 residues in the CDR3. Germline V CDR1 and CDR2: MNHEY, SVGAGI. Trimming pared 2 bases from V and 6 bases from J, leaving 16 bases between. For the CDR3, the DNA is TGTGCCAGCAGTTACGTTCAGCGGACGGTGTCCGGGGAGCTGTTTTTT. This translates into CASSYVQRTVSGELFF.

This chain links TRBV7-3 with TRBJ2-1, with TRBD1 identical over 7 bases. The trim removed 4 bases at V and 1 base at J, leaving 4 bases unmatched. There are 15 residues in the CDR3. Germline lookup yields CDR1 SGHTA and CDR2 FQGTGA. The CDR3 bases are TGTGCCAGCAGCTCGACAGGGCCTTCCTACAATGAGCAGTTCTTC. Its protein product is CASSSTGPSYNEQFF.

The chain employs TRBV7-2 and TRBJ1-5; D is unresolved. Germline values: CDR1 SGHTA, CDR2 FQGNSA. V was pared by 5 bases and J by 3 bases, with 8 bases between. This CDR3 is 13 amino acids long. The CDR3 DNA follows: TGTGCCAGCAGCGGGGAGACCAATCAGCCCCAGCATTTT. Translated: CASSGETNQPQHF.

In DNA, the CDR3 is TGTGCCACGCGAAAGGACTCCTTAAACTATGGCTACACCTTC. Its translation is CATRKDSLNYGYTF. The chain employs TRBV19 and TRBJ1-2, with no clear D. Trimming removed 10 bases from V and 2 bases from J, with 17 bases in between. The CDR3 sequence is 14 residues long. Germline V gene sequence: CDR1 LNHDA, CDR2 SQIVND (reference sequence). Drawing the rest from reference TRBV19 and TRBJ1-2, the complete variable domain is DGGITQSPKYLFRKEGQNVTLSCEQNLNHDAMYWYRQDPGQGLRLIYYSQIVNDFQKGDIAEGYSVSREKKESFPLTVTSAQKNPTAFYLCATRKDSLNYGYTFGSGTRLTVV.

This clone was detected a few times. The chain combines TRBV7-9 with TRBJ2-2, with D perhaps TRBD2 (5 bases). The CDR3 runs 14 residues. CDR1 is SEHNR, CDR2 FQNEAQ, per germline (reference sequence). V was clipped by 3 bases and J by 3 bases, with 8 bases between them. This chain's CDR3 is CASSFGADTGELFF. DNA of the CDR3: TGTGCCAGCAGCTTCGGAGCGGACACCGGGGAGCTGTTTTTT.

This rearrangement joins TRBV10-1 to TRBJ2-7; 7 positions match TRBD2. V trimming: 2 bases; J trimming: 3 bases; junction bases outside the gene matches: 7. This CDR3 is built from 15 residues. The V gene's germline CDR1 is WNHNN and CDR2 SYGVQD (reference sequence). CDR3 protein: CASSEGLDPFYEQYF. CDR3 nucleotides: TGCGCCAGCAGTGAGGGACTAGACCCGTTCTACGAGCAGTACTTC.

The chain employs TRBV9 and TRBJ2-7; 7 positions match TRBD2. Germline V gene data show CDR1 as SGDLS and CDR2 as YYNGEE. V lost 4 bases and J lost 4; bases outside the gene matches: 2. This CDR3 spans 12 amino acids. CDR3 amino acids: CASSSSGYEQYF. CDR3 in DNA: TGTGCCAGCAGCTCTAGCGGATACGAGCAGTACTTC.

The chain couples TRBV4-3 to TRBJ2-7, with a weak D call TRBD1 (5 bases). V lost 3 bases and J lost 2, with 17 bases in between. The germline gives CDR1 LGHNA, CDR2 YSLEER. This CDR3 is 16 amino acids long. CDR3 sequence reads: CASSHALGPTTYEQYF. In DNA, the CDR3 is TGCGCCAGCAGCCACGCCTTGGGGCCAACCACCTACGAGCAGTACTTC.

This chain links TRBV18 with TRBJ2-3; 8 nucleotides agree with TRBD2. The CDR3 totals 17 residues. CDR1 and CDR2 (germline): KGHSH, LQKENI. J gave up 2 bases and V 2 bases, and 9 bases lay outside the gene matches. The chain's CDR3 is CASSPVIGLADTDTQYF. CDR3 bases: TGTGCCAGCTCACCAGTGATAGGACTAGCCGACACAGATACGCAGTATTTT.

This chain joins TRBV7-8 and TRBJ1-5, with TRBD1 identical over 7 bases. V lost 4 bases and J lost 3; bases outside the gene matches: 12. The CDR3 is 17 amino acids. The germline gives CDR1 SGHVS, CDR2 FQNEAQ. The CDR3 DNA reads as TGTGCCAGCAGCTCTCTGCCCGGGACAGCCTTCAATCAGCCCCAGCATTTT. Protein: CASSSLPGTAFNQPQHF.

Of note for this clone: This CDR3 is also generated by other DNA sequences in the sample. The rearrangement joins TRBV27 to TRBJ2-3, with TRBD2 matching 13 bases. V dropped 4 bases and J dropped 6; count of bases not matched to a gene: 4. CDR1 MNHEY and CDR2 SMNVEV come from the germline V gene (reference sequence). The CDR3 contains 15 residues. CDR3 DNA: TGTGCCAGCAGTTCCCCGGGACTAGCGGGGGATACGCAGTATTTT. This translates into CASSSPGLAGDTQYF.

The chain uses TRBV10-3 and TRBJ2-7, with 8 positions matching TRBD2. Per germline, CDR1 ENHRY and CDR2 SYGVKD. This CDR3 is 18 amino acids long. V trimming: 2 bases; J trimming: 2 bases; junction bases outside the gene matches: 14. The CDR3 region is CAISERVWGSGTPYEQYF. The CDR3 DNA reads TGTGCCATCAGTGAGAGGGTTTGGGGTAGCGGGACCCCCTACGAGCAGTACTTC.

The chain links TRBV28 to TRBJ2-7, with TRBD1 identical over 7 bases. CDR3 length equals 14 residues. CDR1 MDHEN and CDR2 SYDVKM come from the germline V gene. J lost 1 base, V lost 5 bases, and 5 bases had no gene match. As DNA, the CDR3 is TGTGCCAGCAGTAAAAAGGGGGCTTCCTACGAGCAGTACTTC. This sequence encodes CASSKKGASYEQYF.

The chain has TRBV30 and TRBJ2-5, with a possible D match to TRBD1 (5 bases). The CDR3 has 12 residues. The V end lost 4 bases, the J end lost 5 bases, and 11 bases lay between the germline ends. The V gene's germline CDR1 is GTSNPN and CDR2 SVGIG (reference sequence). The CDR3 protein is CAWMGPGETQYF. The CDR3, as DNA: TGTGCCTGGATGGGGCCTGGGGAGACCCAGTACTTC.

The genes are TRBV5-1 and TRBJ2-7, with TRBD2 as a possible D gene (5 bases). CDR3 length: 14 residues. CDR1 and CDR2 from the germline V gene are SGHRS and YFSETQ. The germline V and J ends were trimmed by 7 bases and 2 bases, with 16 bases remaining between them. As DNA, the CDR3 is TGCGCCAGCGCGAAGGAGGTGACAACCTACGAGCAGTACTTC. Translated: CASAKEVTTYEQYF. The full variable domain, its missing parts supplied by reference TRBV5-1 and TRBJ2-7, is KAGVTQTPRYLIKTRGQQVTLSCSPISGHRSVSWYQQTPGQGLQFLFEYFSETQRNKGNFPGRFSGRQFSNSRSEMNVSTLELGDSALYLCASAKEVTTYEQYFGPGTRLTVT.

The V and J genes are TRBV2 and TRBJ1-2; TRBD1 agrees at 8 bases. The CDR3 spans 13 residues. CDR1 and CDR2 (germline): SNHLY, FYNNEI. The ends lost 3 bases at V and 3 bases at J; junction bases unmatched: 0. CDR3 protein: CASSETGDYGYTF. As DNA, the CDR3 is TGTGCCAGCAGTGAGACAGGGGACTATGGCTACACCTTC. The variable domain in full, with the rest retrieved from reference TRBV2 and TRBJ1-2, is EPEVTQTPSHQVTQMGQEVILRCVPISNHLYFYWYRQILGQKVEFLVSFYNNEISEKSEIFDDQFSVERPDGSNFTLKIRSTKLEDSAMYFCASSETGDYGYTFGSGTRLTVV.

The chain recombines TRBV15 with TRBJ2-2, with 9 bases lining up with TRBD1. The CDR3 consists of 17 residues. Germline trimming cut 0 bases from V and 3 bases from J; bases unmatched to any gene: 5. Germline V gives CDR1 LNHNV, CDR2 YYDKDF (reference sequence). CDR3 in DNA: TGTGCCACCAGCAGAGATCGAAGGACAGGGGACACCGGGGAGCTGTTTTTT. Translation: CATSRDRRTGDTGELFF.

The chain carries TRBV5-1 and TRBJ1-4; D may be TRBD1 (6 bases). CDR3 length equals 15 residues. Trimming removed 4 bases at V and 3 bases at J, with 13 bases between. Germline lookup yields CDR1 SGHRS and CDR2 YFSETQ. The CDR3 reads CASSPGGQSNEKLFF. The CDR3 DNA sequence: TGCGCCAGCAGCCCTGGAGGACAGTCTAATGAAAAACTGTTTTTT.

This clone was recorded only once. This chain uses TRBV5-1 with TRBJ2-5; D perhaps matches TRBD2 (7 bases). From germline, CDR1 is SGHRS and CDR2 YFSETQ. This CDR3 has 16 amino acids. V lost 4 bases and J lost 5, with 21 bases in between. The CDR3 DNA follows: TGCGCCAGCAGCCCCTCCAAGGCGGGGGCGCCGGAGACCCAGTACTTC. Its protein is CASSPSKAGAPETQYF. Using reference TRBV5-1 and TRBJ2-5 for the parts outside the CDR3, the full variable domain is KAGVTQTPRYLIKTRGQQVTLSCSPISGHRSVSWYQQTPGQGLQFLFEYFSETQRNKGNFPGRFSGRQFSNSRSEMNVSTLELGDSALYLCASSPSKAGAPETQYFGPGTRLLVL.

The CDR3 sequence is CSVEGGPGRAPYEQYF. CDR3 bases: TGCAGCGTTGAGGGGGGACCCGGGAGGGCCCCCTACGAGCAGTACTTC. The V gene is TRBV29-1, the J gene TRBJ2-7; 8 bases are a match to TRBD2. There are 16 residues in the CDR3. V shed 3 bases, J shed 2 bases, and the junction held 12 bases outside the gene matches. Germline loops: CDR1 SQVTM, CDR2 ANQGSEA.

The rearrangement links TRBV4-1 to TRBJ2-3, with TRBD2 identical over 13 bases. The CDR3 consists of 18 residues. V was pared by 2 bases and J by 5 bases, with 10 bases of the junction left unmatched. Germline V CDR1 and CDR2: MGHRA, YSYEKL. CDR3 amino acids: CASSQKMGLAGSRDTQYF. CDR3 DNA: TGCGCCAGCAGCCAAAAAATGGGACTAGCGGGATCTCGAGATACGCAGTATTTT.

The chain is built from TRBV28 and TRBJ1-4; TRBD1 might be the D (6 bases). The CDR3 has 15 amino acids. CDR1 is MDHEN, CDR2 SYDVKM, per germline. Trimming shortened V by 6 bases and J by 0 bases, and 11 bases separated the two germline ends. The CDR3 sequence is CASRQGGATNEKLFF. The CDR3 nucleotides are TGTGCCAGCAGACAAGGGGGGGCAACTAATGAAAAACTGTTTTTT.

The chain is built from TRBV29-1 and TRBJ2-1, with a tentative D call TRBD2 (6 bases). V lost 2 bases, J lost 4 bases, and 18 bases lay in between. The CDR3 is made up of 16 amino acids. CDR1 is SQVTM, CDR2 ANQGSEA, per germline. The CDR3 DNA reads TGCAGCGTTGAATGGGCTAGCGTCCCTCTGTACAATGAGCAGTTCTTC. It yields the protein CSVEWASVPLYNEQFF.

V gene TRBV6-5 combines with J gene TRBJ1-5; TRBD1 matches at 9 bases. The germline gives CDR1 MNHEY, CDR2 SVGAGI. V trimming: 5 bases; J trimming: 6 bases; junction bases outside the gene matches: 5. This CDR3 region has 14 residues. CDR3 in DNA: TGTGCCAGCAGTCCTGGGACAGGGACTCAGCCCCAGCATTTT. Its translation: CASSPGTGTQPQHF.

V gene TRBV5-1 combines with J gene TRBJ1-1, with D unclear. The germline CDR1 and CDR2 sequences are SGHRS and YFSETQ. Trimming cost V 2 bases and J 1 base, with 12 bases left between them. This CDR3 is 15 amino acids long. The CDR3 DNA sequence: TGCGCCAGCAGCTTTGCCGGGGATGGGAACACTGAAGCTTTCTTT. Residues: CASSFAGDGNTEAFF. Based on the CDR3 plus reference TRBV5-1 and TRBJ1-1, the full variable domain is KAGVTQTPRYLIKTRGQQVTLSCSPISGHRSVSWYQQTPGQGLQFLFEYFSETQRNKGNFPGRFSGRQFSNSRSEMNVSTLELGDSALYLCASSFAGDGNTEAFFGQGTRLTVV.

This chain links TRBV27 with TRBJ1-5; TRBD1 agrees at 10 bases. Germline V gene data show CDR1 as MNHEY and CDR2 as SMNVEV (reference sequence). CDR3 length: 16 residues. The J segment lost 5 bases and the V segment lost 0 bases, leaving 4 bases of the junction unmatched. CDR3: CASSLSGTGAHQPQHF. The DNA for the CDR3 is TGTGCCAGCAGTTTATCCGGGACAGGGGCCCATCAGCCCCAGCATTTT.

The sample holds one count of this clone. The chain couples TRBV7-8 to TRBJ2-7, with 8 positions matching TRBD1. Germline CDR1 SGHVS, CDR2 FQNEAQ. Unmatched junction bases numbered 8, after V lost 1 base and J lost 3 bases. The CDR3 contains 16 residues. CDR3 amino acids: CASSLGSRDRNYEQYF. The CDR3 DNA is TGTGCCAGCAGCTTAGGATCCCGGGACAGGAACTACGAGCAGTACTTC.

The chain is built from TRBV2 and TRBJ1-1; 7 bases map to TRBD1. The length of the CDR3 is 13 residues. With V trimmed by 11 bases and J by 0 bases, 6 bases remained unmatched. Germline V gives CDR1 SNHLY, CDR2 FYNNEI. CDR3 coding DNA: TGTGCCCGATCCGGGACAGTGAACACTGAAGCTTTCTTT. Its translation is CARSGTVNTEAFF.